These 23 T cell receptor beta chains were sequenced from one sample in a study of response to subunit inactivated influenza vaccine. From the RT-PCR reads, TCRdb called clonotypes with MiXCR, one entry per CDR3 protein. This sample has 500,000 to 600,000 distinct CDR3 sequences, with 10% to 15% found just once. The material was PBMCs from blood, obtained on the day of vaccination. The source of these receptors is a man aged 50 or older who received an inactivated influenza vaccine.

This clonotype appeared a few times. This chain uses TRBV18 with TRBJ2-5; TRBD1 matches 7 bases. The junction had 12 bases not matched to a gene; V was cut back by 3 bases and J by 5 bases. The V gene's germline CDR1 is KGHSH and CDR2 LQKENI. The CDR3 loop spans 16 amino acids. The CDR3: CASSPGDRQGRETQYF. In DNA form, the CDR3 reads TGTGCCAGCTCACCGGGGGACCGACAGGGTAGGGAGACCCAGTACTTC.

This clonotype has a handful of counts. This chain joins TRBV5-1 and TRBJ2-1; D is uncertain. This CDR3 contains 13 residues. CDR1 is SGHRS and CDR2 is YFSETQ in the germline V gene. Trimming took 0 bases from V and 9 from J, leaving 10 bases between them. CDR3: CASSLGTPGEQFF. The CDR3, as DNA: TGCGCCAGCAGCTTGGGGACCCCTGGTGAGCAGTTCTTC.

The chain joins TRBV20-1 to TRBJ2-3; tentatively, D is TRBD2 (6 bases). This CDR3 has 13 amino acids. Per germline, CDR1 DFQATT and CDR2 SNEGSKA (reference sequence). V dropped 3 bases and J dropped 6 bases, with 13 bases sitting between them. This chain's CDR3 is CSASGGLVDTQYF. Here the CDR3 DNA reads TGCAGTGCTAGTGGGGGACTTGTTGATACGCAGTATTTT.

This clonotype was observed a few times. The CDR3 DNA is TGTGCCAGCAGTAAAACCTCCGGGACAGGCCACAATGAGCAGTTCTTC. Protein sequence: CASSKTSGTGHNEQFF. This sequence joins TRBV6-1 and TRBJ2-1; 8 nucleotides align to TRBD1. This CDR3 has 16 residues. Germline V CDR1 and CDR2: MNHNS, SASEGT. V shed 5 bases, J shed 5 bases, and the junction held 11 bases outside the gene matches.

This clonotype was counted a few times. The genes are TRBV7-8 and TRBJ2-7; D gene uncertain. Germline V gene sequence: CDR1 SGHVS, CDR2 FQNEAQ. The CDR3 contains 15 residues. V lost 2 bases, J lost 12 bases, and 23 bases lay in between. In DNA form, the CDR3 reads TGTGCCAGCAGCTTAATCCCTGGACGGCCCGACTTGTGGTACTTC. Translation gives CASSLIPGRPDLWYF.

In its sample, this clonotype was seen many times. V usage is TRBV6-2 or TRBV6-3 and J usage is TRBJ1-5, with a weak D call TRBD1 (6 bases). There are 17 residues in the CDR3. Germline V gene sequence: CDR1 MNHEY, CDR2 SVGEGT. V lost 0 bases, J lost 3 bases, and 15 bases lay in between. The CDR3 region has the DNA TGTGCCAGCAGTTACTCATTGGCAGGGGCAGACAATCAGCCCCAGCATTTT. This encodes CASSYSLAGADNQPQHF.

This clonotype was seen a few times. The chain links TRBV5-6 to TRBJ2-1; D might be TRBD1 or TRBD2, each matching 6 bases. The germline V and J ends were trimmed by 1 base and 7 bases, with 21 bases remaining between them. The CDR3 covers 17 residues. Germline values: CDR1 SGHDT, CDR2 YYEEEE. The CDR3 sequence: CASSLSLGGNFINEQFF. Written as DNA, the CDR3 is TGTGCCAGCAGCTTGTCCTTGGGGGGCAACTTTATAAATGAGCAGTTCTTC.

This clonotype was detected ten times or more. The chain carries TRBV9 and TRBJ2-2; either TRBD1 or TRBD2 may supply D (5 bases each). Germline V gene lookup returns CDR1 SGDLS and CDR2 YYNGEE. Deletions cut 3 bases from V and 0 bases from J, with 9 bases between. The CDR3 is made up of 15 amino acids. The CDR3 region is CASSAGTTNTGELFF. CDR3 in DNA: TGTGCCAGCAGCGCTGGGACCACGAACACCGGGGAGCTGTTTTTT.

V is TRBV7-8 and J is TRBJ2-7; 11 bases line up with TRBD2. The junction had 14 bases not matched to a gene; V was cut back by 1 base and J by 3 bases. CDR1 is SGHVS and CDR2 is FQNEAQ in the germline V gene. The CDR3 loop spans 19 amino acids. The CDR3 coding sequence is TGTGCCAGCAGCTTAGTGGTAGCGGGAGGGATTAAACCGGGCTACGAGCAGTACTTC. Encoded protein: CASSLVVAGGIKPGYEQYF.

This chain joins TRBV29-1 and TRBJ2-7; D is possibly TRBD1 (6 bases). This CDR3 spans 13 amino acids. The V end lost 6 bases, the J end lost 4 bases, and 16 bases lay between the germline ends. Germline V gene sequence: CDR1 SQVTM, CDR2 ANQGSEA. This CDR3 is CSVEEGGRYEQYF. Written as DNA, the CDR3 is TGCAGCGTCGAGGAAGGGGGTCGGTACGAGCAGTACTTC.

CDR3 bases: TGTGCCAGCTCAAGTGCTTCCTCGGGGGAAAAACTGTTTTTT. Amino acid sequence: CASSSASSGEKLFF. The chain links TRBV18 to TRBJ1-4, with unresolved D. The V gene's germline CDR1 is KGHSH and CDR2 LQKENI. CDR3 length: 14 amino acids. The V end was cut by 5 bases, the J end by 8 bases, with 15 bases between.

This clonotype was observed a few times. The chain joins TRBV7-2 to TRBJ2-3; D is uncertain. The CDR3 runs 15 residues. The V gene's germline CDR1 is SGHTA and CDR2 FQGNSA. V gave up 2 bases and J gave up 1 base, with 10 bases separating them. The CDR3: CASSLSGRRTDTQYF. CDR3 DNA: TGTGCCAGCAGCTTATCTGGCCGACGCACAGATACGCAGTATTTT.

In its sample, this clonotype was seen a few times. The chain links TRBV3-1 to TRBJ2-1; the D is unclear. Trimming stripped 0 bases from V and 2 bases from J, with 14 bases between. Germline CDR1 and CDR2: LGHDT and YNNKEL (reference sequence). The CDR3 covers 17 residues. The CDR3 bases are TGTGCCAGCAGCCAAGAGGGAACAGCTAAGCCCTACAATGAGCAGTTCTTC. This encodes CASSQEGTAKPYNEQFF.

V usage is TRBV5-1 and J usage is TRBJ2-1; maybe TRBD2 (5 bases). This CDR3 comprises 15 residues. Trimming took 0 bases from V and 2 from J, leaving 9 bases between them. CDR1 is SGHRS and CDR2 is YFSETQ in the germline V gene. CDR3 sequence: CASSLDLRAYNEQFF. CDR3 bases: TGCGCCAGCAGCTTGGATCTGAGGGCCTACAATGAGCAGTTCTTC.

This rearrangement joins TRBV27 to TRBJ2-7; the D is unclear. Trimming removed 5 bases from V and 4 bases from J, with 15 bases in between. CDR1 MNHEY and CDR2 SMNVEV come from the germline V gene (reference sequence). The CDR3 totals 14 residues. This CDR3 reads CASSPTRSNYEQYF. CDR3 nucleotide sequence: TGTGCCAGCAGTCCTACTCGTAGTAATTACGAGCAGTACTTC.

This clonotype was recorded a few times. V is TRBV7-9 and J is TRBJ2-5; 8 nucleotides match TRBD2. Trimming took 5 bases from V and 3 from J; bases not matched to a gene: 5. Germline values: CDR1 SEHNR, CDR2 FQNEAQ (reference sequence). The CDR3 runs to 14 residues. The CDR3 nucleotides are TGTGCCAGCAGCCTGGGACTAGTAAAAGAGACCCAGTACTTC. Translation gives CASSLGLVKETQYF.

This clonotype was counted ten times or more. This sequence joins TRBV18 and TRBJ2-7; D call uncertain. V was shortened by 8 bases and J by 4 bases, with 15 bases between the two germline ends. Germline loops: CDR1 KGHSH, CDR2 LQKENI. This CDR3 comprises 13 residues. DNA for the CDR3: TGTGCCAGCCGGCCCCCGGAAGGGTACGAGCAGTACTTC. Translated, it gives CASRPPEGYEQYF.

In this sample, this clonotype turned up a few times. V is TRBV5-1 and J is TRBJ2-7, with a tentative D call TRBD1 (5 bases). Deletions cut 3 bases from V and 6 bases from J, with 13 bases between. Per germline, CDR1 SGHRS and CDR2 YFSETQ. There are 13 residues in the CDR3. The CDR3 DNA reads as TGCGCCAGCAGCTCAGCCAGGGCCCCCGAGCAGTACTTC. This codes for CASSSARAPEQYF.

The genes are TRBV4-2 and TRBJ2-1; TRBD2 matches 13 bases. The germline V gene has CDR1 LGHNA and CDR2 YNFKEQ. With 3 bases clipped from V and 7 bases from J, the junction kept 12 bases outside the gene matches. The CDR3 runs 18 residues. In nucleotides, the CDR3 is TGTGCCAGCAGCCAGGCGGGTGGTAGGACTAGCGGGAGAAATGAGCAGTTCTTC. Its translation is CASSQAGGRTSGRNEQFF.

The chain recombines TRBV27 with TRBJ1-4; D gene ambiguous. The germline V gene has CDR1 MNHEY and CDR2 SMNVEV (reference sequence). Trimming took 1 base from V and 8 from J, leaving 11 bases between them. The CDR3 is made up of 14 amino acids. The CDR3 sequence: CASSLFPSGEKLFF. The CDR3 nucleotides are TGTGCCAGCAGTTTATTCCCCTCCGGGGAAAAACTGTTTTTT.

This rearrangement joins TRBV20-1 to TRBJ1-6; D uncertain. CDR3 length equals 13 residues. The germline CDR1 and CDR2 sequences are DFQATT and SNEGSKA (reference sequence). V was pared by 3 bases and J by 10 bases, with 13 bases between. CDR3 bases: TGCAGTGCTAGGGCCCCAGGTCTGTCACCCCTCCACTTT. Protein: CSARAPGLSPLHF.

V is TRBV5-4 and J is TRBJ1-6; D gene ambiguous. Between the trimmed V and J ends, which lost 2 bases and 10 bases, there was a span of 13 bases. Germline V gene lookup returns CDR1 SGHNT and CDR2 YYREEE (reference sequence). The CDR3 is 14 amino acids. CDR3 loop: CASSLGREGSPLHF. The CDR3 region has the DNA TGTGCCAGCAGCTTAGGGAGGGAAGGGTCACCCCTCCACTTT.

The chain has TRBV12-3 or TRBV12-4 and TRBJ2-7, with 7 positions matching TRBD1. The CDR3 contains 16 residues. Trimming at V came to 4 bases and at J to 3 bases, leaving 12 bases not matched to a gene. CDR3 coding DNA: TGTGCCAGCAGTTCTACGTCCGGGACAGCGAGCTACGAGCAGTACTTC. Its translation: CASSSTSGTASYEQYF.